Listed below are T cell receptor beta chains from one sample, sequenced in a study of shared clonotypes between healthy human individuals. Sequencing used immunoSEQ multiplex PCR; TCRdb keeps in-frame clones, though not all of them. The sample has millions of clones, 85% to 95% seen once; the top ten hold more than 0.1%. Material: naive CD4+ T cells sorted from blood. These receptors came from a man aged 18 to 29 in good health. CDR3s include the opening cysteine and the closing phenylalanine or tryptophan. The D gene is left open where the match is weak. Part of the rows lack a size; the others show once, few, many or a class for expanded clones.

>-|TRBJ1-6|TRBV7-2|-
CASSLLLRDSPLHF
TGTGCCAGCAGCTTACTCCTTCGGGATTCACCCCTCCACTTT
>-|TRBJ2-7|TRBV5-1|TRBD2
CASSTTSVSYEQYF
TGCGCCAGCAGCACCACTAGCGTCTCCTACGAGCAGTACTTC
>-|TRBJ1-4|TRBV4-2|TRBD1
CASSQDPGQGEKLFF
TGTGCCAGCAGCCAAGACCCGGGACAGGGCGAAAAACTGTTTTTT
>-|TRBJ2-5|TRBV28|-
CASSLWAQETQYF
TGTGCCAGCAGTTTATGGGCCCAAGAGACCCAGTACTTC
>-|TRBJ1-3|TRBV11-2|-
CASSFQGSHSGNTIYF
TGTGCCAGCAGCTTTCAGGGGAGTCACTCTGGAAACACCATATATTTT
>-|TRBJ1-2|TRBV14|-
CASGGLYGYTF
TGTGCCAGCGGGGGACTCTATGGCTACACCTTC
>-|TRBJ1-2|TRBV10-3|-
CAITGGGGYTF
TGTGCCATCACCGGGGGAGGAGGCTACACCTTC
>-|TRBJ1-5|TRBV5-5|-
CASSLSGANQPQHF
TGTGCCAGCAGCTTGAGCGGGGCCAATCAGCCCCAGCATTTT
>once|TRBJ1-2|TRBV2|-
CASSEVQAAYGYTF
TGTGCCAGCAGTGAAGTCCAGGCGGCCTATGGCTACACCTTC
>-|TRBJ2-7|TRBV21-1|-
CASRSGGGPYEQYF
TGTGCCAGCAGGAGTGGAGGGGGCCCCTACGAGCAGTACTTC
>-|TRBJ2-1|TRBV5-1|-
CASSGTTSSYNEQFF
TGCGCCAGCAGCGGGACCACGAGCTCCTACAATGAGCAGTTCTTC
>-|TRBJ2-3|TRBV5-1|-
CASSWGRQNTDTQYF
TGCGCCAGCAGCTGGGGCCGGCAGAACACAGATACGCAGTATTTT
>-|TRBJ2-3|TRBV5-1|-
CASSSGPSADTQYF
TGCGCCAGCAGCTCGGGGCCCAGCGCAGATACGCAGTATTTT
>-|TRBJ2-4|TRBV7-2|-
CASSLVWGAWDIQYF
TGTGCCAGCAGCTTAGTCTGGGGCGCATGGGACATTCAGTACTTC
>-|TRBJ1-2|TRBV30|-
CAWNGGNGGYTF
TGTGCCTGGAACGGTGGGAATGGAGGCTACACCTTC
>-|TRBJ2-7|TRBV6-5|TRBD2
CASRGLADSYEQYF
TGTGCCAGCAGAGGACTAGCGGATTCCTACGAGCAGTACTTC
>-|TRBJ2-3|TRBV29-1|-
CSARVSRLLSTDTQYF
TGCAGCGCCCGGGTTTCTCGGCTACTGAGCACAGATACGCAGTATTTT
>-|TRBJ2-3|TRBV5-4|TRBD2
CASSNPGLAGSPKDTQYF
TGTGCCAGCAGCAACCCGGGACTAGCGGGATCCCCCAAAGATACGCAGTATTTT
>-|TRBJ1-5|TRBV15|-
CATSRDDKVGNQPQHF
TGTGCCACCAGCAGAGATGATAAGGTTGGCAATCAGCCCCAGCATTTT
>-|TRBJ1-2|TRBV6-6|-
CASSSVSYGYTF
TGTGCCAGCAGTTCAGTTTCTTATGGCTACACCTTC
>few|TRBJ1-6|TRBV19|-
CASHTGNSPLHF
TGTGCCAGCCACACAGGAAATTCACCCCTCCACTTT
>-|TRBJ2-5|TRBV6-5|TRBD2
CASSYSGTRGQETQYF
TGTGCCAGCAGTTACTCCGGGACTAGGGGACAAGAGACCCAGTACTTC
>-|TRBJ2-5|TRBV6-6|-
CASSYYGWGETQYF
TGTGCCAGCAGTTACTACGGTTGGGGGGAGACCCAGTACTTC
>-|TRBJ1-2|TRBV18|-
CASWGANYGYTF
TGTGCCAGCTGGGGGGCAAACTATGGCTACACCTTC
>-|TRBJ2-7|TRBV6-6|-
CASSFQVPSYEQYF
TGTGCCAGCAGTTTTCAAGTCCCCTCCTACGAGCAGTACTTC
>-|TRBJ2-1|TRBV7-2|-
CASSPRASPYNEQFF
TGTGCCAGCAGCCCTCGCGCAAGCCCGTACAATGAGCAGTTCTTC
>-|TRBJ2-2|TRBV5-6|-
CASSLIGGTGELFF
TGTGCCAGCAGCTTAATCGGAGGGACCGGGGAGCTGTTTTTT
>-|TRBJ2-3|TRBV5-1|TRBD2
CASKGLAGTDTQYF
TGCGCCAGCAAGGGACTAGCGGGGACAGATACGCAGTATTTT
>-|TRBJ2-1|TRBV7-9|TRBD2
CASSPGTSGYNEQFF
TGTGCCAGCAGCCCTGGGACTAGCGGATACAATGAGCAGTTCTTC
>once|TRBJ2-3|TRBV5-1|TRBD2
CASSSSGTGDTQYF
TGCGCCAGCAGCTCTAGCGGGACGGGGGATACGCAGTATTTT
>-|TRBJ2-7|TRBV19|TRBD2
CASSILAGDGEQYF
TGTGCCAGTAGTATACTAGCGGGAGATGGCGAGCAGTACTTC
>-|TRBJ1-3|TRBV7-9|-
CASSLFTERSGNTIYF
TGTGCCAGCAGCTTATTTACAGAACGCTCTGGAAACACCATATATTTT
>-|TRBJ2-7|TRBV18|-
CASSPRDSRSYEQYF
TGTGCCAGCTCACCAAGGGACTCCCGATCCTACGAGCAGTACTTC
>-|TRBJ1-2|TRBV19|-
CASSDRNYGYTF
TGTGCCAGTAGCGACAGAAACTATGGCTACACCTTC